Listed here are 29 T cell receptor beta chains from one sample, sequenced in a study of neoadjuvant anti-PD-1 for oral cavity cancer. The protocol was immunoSEQ multiplex PCR, while the TCRdb copy is restricted to in-frame clones and leaves out a portion. The data show over 80,000 clones, roughly 80% seen once. The sequencing used PBMCs, collected before nivolumab (anti-PD-1) treatment. These receptors originate from a person aged 35-79 years with oral cavity squamous cell carcinoma.

The chain couples TRBV2 to TRBJ2-3, with a possible D match to TRBD2 (5 bases). The CDR3 loop spans 14 amino acids. V was pared by 8 bases and J by 3 bases, with 15 bases between. CDR1 is SNHLY and CDR2 is FYNNEI in the germline V gene. CDR3: CASAPGKETDTQYF. The CDR3 DNA reads TGTGCCAGCGCGCCGGGGAAGGAAACAGATACGCAGTATTTT.

CDR3 sequence: CASREASLRYEQYF. The DNA for the CDR3 is TGTGCCAGCAGAGAGGCTAGCTTGCGCTACGAGCAGTACTTC. This chain joins TRBV2 and TRBJ2-7, with TRBD2 as a possible D gene (5 bases). Trimming stripped 6 bases from V and 3 bases from J, with 15 bases between. The CDR3 consists of 14 residues. Germline V CDR1 and CDR2: SNHLY, FYNNEI.

The rearrangement links TRBV29-1 to TRBJ2-1; 10 bases fit TRBD2. Trimming cost V 8 bases and J 8 bases; bases outside gene matches: 12. The germline CDR1 and CDR2 sequences are SQVTM and ANQGSEA. The CDR3 has 14 residues. CDR3 region: CSSLGGLAGDEQFF. CDR3 sequence (DNA): TGCAGCTCCCTAGGAGGCCTAGCGGGAGATGAGCAGTTCTTC.

The chain joins TRBV7-2 to TRBJ1-1; the D is unclear. CDR3 length: 15 residues. Germline-derived CDR1 and CDR2 are SGHTA and FQGNSA. V was cut by 5 bases and J by 1 base, with 14 bases left in between. CDR3 protein: CASSPSDGRNTEAFF. The CDR3, as DNA: TGTGCCAGCAGCCCCTCGGACGGGAGGAACACTGAAGCTTTCTTT.

The V and J genes are TRBV15 and TRBJ1-2; possible D gene TRBD1, 5 bases. The germline V and J ends were trimmed by 4 bases and 8 bases, with 20 bases remaining between them. CDR1 LNHNV and CDR2 YYDKDF come from the germline V gene (reference sequence). CDR3 length: 15 amino acids. Written as DNA, the CDR3 is TGTGCCACCAGCACCGAAGCCGGGACCGGTAGGGGCTACACCTTC. This sequence encodes CATSTEAGTGRGYTF.

This sequence joins TRBV7-9 and TRBJ2-3; D is uncertain. V lost 3 bases to trimming and J lost 4 bases, with 14 bases between them. Germline loops: CDR1 SEHNR, CDR2 FQNEAQ (reference sequence). The CDR3 sequence is 15 residues long. CDR3: CASSFPDIGSDTQYF. The CDR3 DNA is TGTGCCAGCAGCTTTCCCGACATAGGGTCAGATACGCAGTATTTT.

CDR3 loop: CASSQGSGDSMNTEAFF. As DNA, the CDR3 is TGCGCCAGCAGCCAAGGGTCGGGGGATTCGATGAACACTGAAGCTTTCTTT. The chain combines TRBV4-1 with TRBJ1-1; tentatively, D is TRBD1 (5 bases). Germline CDR1 MGHRA, CDR2 YSYEKL. The V and J ends lost 1 base and 0 bases respectively, with 15 bases between them. The CDR3 has 17 residues.

This clone occurred many times. The gene calls are TRBV15 and TRBJ1-1; no definite D call. This CDR3 spans 15 amino acids. The germline V gene encodes CDR1 LNHNV and CDR2 YYDKDF (reference sequence). With 3 bases removed from V and 4 bases from J, the gap between germline ends came to 15 bases. The CDR3, as DNA: TGTGCCACCAGCAGTCAAAGGGCAGTGGTCACTGAAGCTTTCTTT. Translating gives CATSSQRAVVTEAFF.

The table lists this clone with a count of one. This rearrangement joins TRBV6-5 to TRBJ2-2, with D uncertain. The germline V and J ends were trimmed by 5 bases and 3 bases, with 13 bases remaining between them. CDR1 is MNHEY, CDR2 SVGAGI, per germline. This CDR3 comprises 15 residues. CDR3 region: CASSRQTLHTGELFF. DNA for the CDR3: TGTGCCAGCAGTCGTCAGACATTACACACCGGGGAGCTGTTTTTT.

The V and J genes are TRBV7-3 and TRBJ2-2; TRBD2 matches at 8 bases. Trimming cost V 4 bases and J 5 bases; bases outside gene matches: 12. Germline assignment: CDR1 SGHTA and CDR2 FQGTGA. This CDR3 region has 17 residues. The CDR3 nucleotides read TGTGCCAGCAGCTCGGAACCCACTAGCGGTATTACCGGGGAGCTGTTTTTT. Translating gives CASSSEPTSGITGELFF. Looking up the rest from reference TRBV7-3 and TRBJ2-2 gives the full variable domain: GAGVSQTPSNKVTEKGKYVELRCDPISGHTALYWYRQSLGQGPEFLIYFQGTGAADDSGLPNDRFFAVRPEGSVSTLKIQRTERGDSAVYLCASSSEPTSGITGELFFGEGSRLTVL.

In nucleotides, the CDR3 is TGTGCCAGCAGCATCGACCAGGGGTTTGGGCGAGAGACCCAGTACTTC. Translated: CASSIDQGFGRETQYF. The rearrangement uses TRBV7-3 and TRBJ2-5; D possibly corresponds to TRBD1 (6 bases). V lost 5 bases and J 4 bases, leaving 20 bases between the germline ends. The germline CDR1 and CDR2 sequences are SGHTA and FQGTGA. CDR3 length: 16 residues.

The rearrangement links TRBV6-1 to TRBJ2-2, with no clear D. This CDR3 is 15 amino acids long. V lost 1 base to trimming and J lost 3 bases, with 9 bases between them. The V gene's germline CDR1 is MNHNS and CDR2 SASEGT. DNA of the CDR3: TGTGCCAGCAGTGAAGAAGGACCGGACACCGGGGAGCTGTTTTTT. Translated, it gives CASSEEGPDTGELFF.

This clone was detected only a few times. This sequence joins TRBV27 and TRBJ2-7, with TRBD2 identical over 7 bases. V trimming: 4 bases; J trimming: 7 bases; junction bases outside the gene matches: 1. Germline lookup yields CDR1 MNHEY and CDR2 SMNVEV (reference sequence). The CDR3 runs 11 residues. This chain's CDR3 is CASSWGGEQYF. Here the CDR3 DNA reads TGTGCCAGCAGTTGGGGAGGGGAGCAGTACTTC.

This sequence joins TRBV6-1 and TRBJ1-5; no clear D gene. Germline values: CDR1 MNHNS, CDR2 SASEGT. The CDR3 spans 14 residues. V was trimmed by 4 bases and J by 0 bases, leaving 7 bases between them. CDR3 in amino acids: CASSGSYSNQPQHF. The CDR3 region has the DNA TGTGCCAGCAGTGGGTCTTATAGCAATCAGCCCCAGCATTTT.

The gene calls are TRBV10-2 and TRBJ1-5; possibly TRBD1 for D (5 bases). The CDR3 contains 14 residues. Per the germline V gene, CDR1 is WSHSY and CDR2 is SAAADI. Trimming shortened V by 2 bases and J by 1 base, and 6 bases separated the two germline ends. The CDR3 region is CASSEGGSNQPQHF. The CDR3 nucleotides read TGCGCCAGCAGTGAGGGGGGGAGCAATCAGCCCCAGCATTTT.

J is TRBJ2-7 and V is TRBV5-4, with a possible D match to TRBD2 (6 bases). Trimming stripped 4 bases from V and 3 bases from J, with 14 bases between. The germline V gene encodes CDR1 SGHNT and CDR2 YYREEE (reference sequence). This CDR3 has 14 residues. CDR3 residues: CASSRSGGNYEQYF. CDR3 DNA: TGTGCCAGCAGCCGGTCCGGCGGGAACTACGAGCAGTACTTC.

This chain uses TRBV2 with TRBJ2-5; D remains unclear. From germline, CDR1 is SNHLY and CDR2 FYNNEI. Trimming shortened V by 0 bases and J by 1 base, and 6 bases separated the two germline ends. CDR3 length equals 14 residues. The CDR3, as DNA: TGTGCCAGCAGTGAAGCTAGGGTCCAAGAGACCCAGTACTTC. Its protein product is CASSEARVQETQYF.

This clone has just one count. The chain carries TRBV5-1 and TRBJ2-2, with D unresolved. V shed 1 base and J shed 8 bases, with 12 bases lying between them. Germline CDR1 is SGHRS and CDR2 is YFSETQ. The CDR3 length is 14 residues. Here the CDR3 reads CASSLQSDSGELFF. CDR3 nucleotide sequence: TGCGCCAGCAGCTTGCAAAGCGATTCAGGGGAGCTGTTTTTT.

This clone has only a few counts. CDR3: CASSTGVDTQYF. CDR3 DNA: TGTGCCAGCAGTACAGGCGTAGATACGCAGTATTTT. The rearrangement uses TRBV7-9 and TRBJ2-3; D may be TRBD1 (5 bases). The V and J ends lost 6 bases and 5 bases respectively, with 9 bases between them. Germline CDR1 reads SEHNR; CDR2 reads FQNEAQ (reference sequence). The CDR3 has 12 amino acids.

The rearrangement links TRBV6-6 to TRBJ2-7, with 9 bases aligning to TRBD2. This CDR3 comprises 14 residues. Per germline, CDR1 MNHNY and CDR2 SVGAGI (reference sequence). Trimming at V came to 5 bases and at J to 3 bases, leaving 5 bases not matched to a gene. CDR3 nucleotide sequence: TGTGCCAGCAGTCCCTGGACTAGCGTCTACGAGCAGTACTTC. Amino acids: CASSPWTSVYEQYF.

The table lists this clone with a few counts. This chain uses TRBV5-1 with TRBJ2-1, with D maybe TRBD1 (6 bases). This CDR3 comprises 18 residues. V was pared by 4 bases and J by 7 bases, with 27 bases between. CDR1 is SGHRS and CDR2 is YFSETQ in the germline V gene. CDR3 sequence: CASSRTQGQVGERNEQFF. Here the CDR3 DNA reads TGCGCCAGCAGCCGAACCCAGGGGCAGGTGGGAGAAAGGAATGAGCAGTTCTTC.

The chain recombines TRBV28 with TRBJ1-5, with TRBD1 matching 10 bases. Unmatched junction bases numbered 12, after V lost 4 bases and J lost 0 bases. The germline V gene has CDR1 MDHEN and CDR2 SYDVKM. CDR3 length: 19 residues. The CDR3 loop is CASSSPTGGGGYSNQPQHF. The DNA for the CDR3 is TGTGCCAGCAGTTCGCCGACAGGGGGCGGGGGGTATAGCAATCAGCCCCAGCATTTT.

The CDR3 DNA reads as TGTGCCTGGAGTGTGGCAGGGCTTCACATCGGGGTCCTGACTTTC. Protein: CAWSVAGLHIGVLTF. V and J are TRBV30 and TRBJ2-6; D is possibly TRBD1 (5 bases). Germline V gene data show CDR1 as GTSNPN and CDR2 as SVGIG (reference sequence). This CDR3 contains 15 residues. V lost 0 bases to trimming and J lost 13 bases, with 19 bases between them.

V is TRBV7-2 and J is TRBJ2-7; D unresolved. Germline loops: CDR1 SGHTA, CDR2 FQGNSA. The germline V and J ends were trimmed by 1 base and 6 bases, with 4 bases remaining between them. The CDR3 is 11 residues long. The CDR3, as DNA: TGTGCCAGCAGCTTAGGCATCGAGCAGTACTTC. Translation gives CASSLGIEQYF.

The rearrangement joins TRBV21-1 to TRBJ2-3. TRBV21-1 is recorded as a pseudogene. The CDR3 extends over 16 amino acids. CDR3 loop: CASSLWDQFKADTQYF. CDR3 sequence (DNA): TGTGCCAGCAGCCTCTGGGACCAATTCAAGGCAGATACGCAGTATTTT.

This sequence joins TRBV6-1 and TRBJ2-3; no firm D call. Trimming pared 7 bases from V and 4 bases from J, leaving 15 bases between. The CDR3 is made up of 14 amino acids. The germline V gene has CDR1 MNHNS and CDR2 SASEGT. CDR3: CASKVGATADTQYF. In DNA, the CDR3 is TGTGCCAGCAAAGTTGGCGCCACGGCAGATACGCAGTATTTT.

The chain carries TRBV19 and TRBJ1-4, with TRBD1 as a possible D gene (5 bases). Germline-derived CDR1 and CDR2 are LNHDA and SQIVND (reference sequence). The CDR3 spans 13 residues. Trimming removed 9 bases from V and 4 bases from J, with 12 bases in between. The CDR3 DNA sequence: TGTGCCAGCGGGGCCTCCCTTAATGAAAAACTGTTTTTT. Translating gives CASGASLNEKLFF.

The chain links TRBV9 to TRBJ2-7, with 7 positions matching TRBD2. The CDR3 loop spans 16 amino acids. Looked up from germline, CDR1 is SGDLS and CDR2 is YYNGEE. The V segment lost 4 bases and the J segment 2 bases; nucleotides outside the gene matches: 12. CDR3 residues: CASSLGPAGTAYEQYF. The CDR3, as DNA: TGTGCCAGCAGCCTAGGGCCAGCGGGGACCGCCTACGAGCAGTACTTC. Looking up the rest from reference TRBV9 and TRBJ2-7 gives the full variable domain: DSGVTQTPKHLITATGQRVTLRCSPRSGDLSVYWYQQSLDQGLQFLIQYYNGEERAKGNILERFSAQQFPDLHSELNLSSLELGDSALYFCASSLGPAGTAYEQYFGPGTRLTVT.

V and J are TRBV7-2 and TRBJ2-7, with a possible D match to TRBD1 (5 bases). The V and J ends lost 5 bases and 2 bases respectively, with 16 bases between them. Germline V lookup: CDR1 SGHTA, CDR2 FQGNSA. This CDR3 has 15 amino acids. This chain's CDR3 is CASSPQDDRTYEQYF. CDR3 nucleotide sequence: TGTGCCAGCAGCCCCCAGGACGACAGAACCTACGAGCAGTACTTC.